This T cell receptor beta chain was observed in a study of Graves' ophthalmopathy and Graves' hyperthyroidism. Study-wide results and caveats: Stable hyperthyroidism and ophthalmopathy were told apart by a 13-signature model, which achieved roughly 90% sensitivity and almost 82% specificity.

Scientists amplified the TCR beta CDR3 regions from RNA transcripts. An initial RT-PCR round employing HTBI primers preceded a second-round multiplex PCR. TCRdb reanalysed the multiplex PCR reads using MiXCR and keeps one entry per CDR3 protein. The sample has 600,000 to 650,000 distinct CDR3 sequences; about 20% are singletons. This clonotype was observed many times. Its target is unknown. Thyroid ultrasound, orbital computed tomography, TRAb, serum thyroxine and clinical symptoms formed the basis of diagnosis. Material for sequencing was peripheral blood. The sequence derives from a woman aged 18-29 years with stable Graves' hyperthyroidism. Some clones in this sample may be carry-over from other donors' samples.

The CDR3: CASSRAQEETQYF. The CDR3 nucleotides read TGCGCCAGCAGCCGAGCCCAGGAGGAGACCCAGTACTTC. The rearrangement joins TRBV4-1 to TRBJ2-5, with D unclear. CDR3 length equals 13 residues. V was pared by 4 bases and J by 5 bases, with 11 bases between. Germline-derived CDR1 and CDR2 are MGHRA and YSYEKL.